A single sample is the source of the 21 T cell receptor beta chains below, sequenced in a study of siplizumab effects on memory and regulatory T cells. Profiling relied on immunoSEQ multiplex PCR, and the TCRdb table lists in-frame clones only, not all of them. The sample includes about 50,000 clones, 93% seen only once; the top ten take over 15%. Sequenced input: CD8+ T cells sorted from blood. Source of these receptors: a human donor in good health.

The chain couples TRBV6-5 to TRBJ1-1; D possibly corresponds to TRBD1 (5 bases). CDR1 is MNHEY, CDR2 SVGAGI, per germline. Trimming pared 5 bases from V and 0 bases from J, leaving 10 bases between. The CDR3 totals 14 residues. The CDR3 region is CASSPGLMNTEAFF. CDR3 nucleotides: TGTGCCAGCAGTCCGGGACTGATGAACACTGAAGCTTTCTTT.

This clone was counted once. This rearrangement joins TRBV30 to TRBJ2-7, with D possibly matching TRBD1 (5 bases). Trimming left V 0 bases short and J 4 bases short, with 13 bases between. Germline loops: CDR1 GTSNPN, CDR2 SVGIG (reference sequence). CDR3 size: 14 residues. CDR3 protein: CAWSVGAGRYEQYF. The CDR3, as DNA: TGTGCCTGGAGTGTAGGGGCAGGAAGATACGAGCAGTACTTC.

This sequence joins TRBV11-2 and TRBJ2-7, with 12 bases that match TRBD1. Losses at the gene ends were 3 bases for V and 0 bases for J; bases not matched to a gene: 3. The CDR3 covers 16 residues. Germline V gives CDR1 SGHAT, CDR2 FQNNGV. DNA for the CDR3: TGTGCCAGCAGCTTCGGGACAGGGGGCGCCTCCTACGAGCAGTACTTC. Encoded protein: CASSFGTGGASYEQYF.

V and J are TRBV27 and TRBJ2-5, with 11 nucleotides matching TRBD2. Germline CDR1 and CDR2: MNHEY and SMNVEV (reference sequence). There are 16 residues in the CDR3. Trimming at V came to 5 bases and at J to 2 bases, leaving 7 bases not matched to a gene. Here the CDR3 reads CASSPRLAGRQETQYF. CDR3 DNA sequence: TGTGCCAGCAGTCCCCGACTAGCGGGGAGACAAGAGACCCAGTACTTC.

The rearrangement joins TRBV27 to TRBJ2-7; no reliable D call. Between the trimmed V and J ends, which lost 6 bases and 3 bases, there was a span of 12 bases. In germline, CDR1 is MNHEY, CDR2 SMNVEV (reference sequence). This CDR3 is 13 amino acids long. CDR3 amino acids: CASSPRVVYEQYF. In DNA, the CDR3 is TGTGCCAGCAGCCCTCGGGTCGTCTACGAGCAGTACTTC.

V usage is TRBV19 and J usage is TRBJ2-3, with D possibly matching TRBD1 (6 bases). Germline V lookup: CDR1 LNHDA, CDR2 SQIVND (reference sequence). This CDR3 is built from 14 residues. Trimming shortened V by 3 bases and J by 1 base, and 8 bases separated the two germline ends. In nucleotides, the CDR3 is TGTGCCAGTAGTATCCGACAGGGCACAGATACGCAGTATTTT. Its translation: CASSIRQGTDTQYF. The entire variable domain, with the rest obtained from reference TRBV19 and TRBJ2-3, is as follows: DGGITQSPKYLFRKEGQNVTLSCEQNLNHDAMYWYRQDPGQGLRLIYYSQIVNDFQKGDIAEGYSVSREKKESFPLTVTSAQKNPTAFYLCASSIRQGTDTQYFGPGTRLTVL.

CDR3 nucleotides: TGCGCCAGCAGCTTGGCCGCAGCGAACACCGGGGAGCTGTTTTTT. Amino acid sequence: CASSLAAANTGELFF. The rearrangement joins TRBV5-1 to TRBJ2-2; D is unclear. This CDR3 is 15 amino acids long. Germline assignment: CDR1 SGHRS and CDR2 YFSETQ. Trimming left V 0 bases short and J 0 bases short, with 6 bases between.

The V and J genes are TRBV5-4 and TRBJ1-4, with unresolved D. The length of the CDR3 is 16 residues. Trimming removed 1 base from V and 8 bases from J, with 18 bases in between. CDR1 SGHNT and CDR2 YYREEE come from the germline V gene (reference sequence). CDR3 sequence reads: CASSLRLETKGEKLFF. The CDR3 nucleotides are TGTGCCAGCAGCTTGAGGCTAGAGACAAAAGGAGAAAAACTGTTTTTT.

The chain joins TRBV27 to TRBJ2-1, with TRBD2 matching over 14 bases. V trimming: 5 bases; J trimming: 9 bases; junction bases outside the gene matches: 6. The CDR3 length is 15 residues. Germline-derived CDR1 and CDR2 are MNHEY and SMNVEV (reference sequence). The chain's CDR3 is CASSRGTSGSGEQFF. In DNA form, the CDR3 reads TGTGCCAGCAGTAGGGGGACTAGCGGGAGTGGTGAGCAGTTCTTC.

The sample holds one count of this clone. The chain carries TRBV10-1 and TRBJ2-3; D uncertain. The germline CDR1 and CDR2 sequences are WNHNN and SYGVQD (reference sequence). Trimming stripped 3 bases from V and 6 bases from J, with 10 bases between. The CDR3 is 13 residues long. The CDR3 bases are TGCGCCAGCAGTGAAACCCCAATGGATACGCAGTATTTT. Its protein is CASSETPMDTQYF.

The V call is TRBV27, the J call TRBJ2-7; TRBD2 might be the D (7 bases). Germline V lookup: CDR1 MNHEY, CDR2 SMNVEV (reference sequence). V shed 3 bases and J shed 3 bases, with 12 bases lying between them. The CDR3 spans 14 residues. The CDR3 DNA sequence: TGTGCCAGCAGTTTCGGGGGGCCAATCTACGAGCAGTACTTC. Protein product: CASSFGGPIYEQYF.

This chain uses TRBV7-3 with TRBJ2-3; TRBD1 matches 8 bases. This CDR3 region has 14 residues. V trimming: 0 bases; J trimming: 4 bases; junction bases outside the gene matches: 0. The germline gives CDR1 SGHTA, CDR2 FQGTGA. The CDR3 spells CASSLTDRADTQYF. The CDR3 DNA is TGTGCCAGCAGCTTAACGGACAGGGCAGATACGCAGTATTTT.

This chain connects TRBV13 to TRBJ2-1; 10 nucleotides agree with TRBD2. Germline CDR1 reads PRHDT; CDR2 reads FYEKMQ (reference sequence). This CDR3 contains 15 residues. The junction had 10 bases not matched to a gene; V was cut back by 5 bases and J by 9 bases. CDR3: CASSHQREGRIEQFF. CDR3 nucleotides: TGTGCCAGCAGCCACCAGCGGGAGGGCCGGATTGAGCAGTTCTTC. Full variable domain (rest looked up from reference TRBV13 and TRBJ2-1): AAGVIQSPRHLIKEKRETATLKCYPIPRHDTVYWYQQGPGQDPQFLISFYEKMQSDKGSIPDRFSAQQFSDYHSELNMSSLELGDSALYFCASSHQREGRIEQFFGPGTRLTVL.

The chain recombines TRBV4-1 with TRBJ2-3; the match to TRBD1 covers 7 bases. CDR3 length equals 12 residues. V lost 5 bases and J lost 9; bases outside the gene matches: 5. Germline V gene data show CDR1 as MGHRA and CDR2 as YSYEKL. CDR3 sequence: CASSLNRGTQYF. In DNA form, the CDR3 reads TGCGCCAGCAGCTTAAACAGGGGAACGCAGTATTTT.

CDR3 sequence (DNA): TGTGCCAGCAGCTTATGGGGACAGGGATCTTCTGAAGCTTTCTTT. This gives the protein CASSLWGQGSSEAFF. The V call is TRBV7-2, the J call TRBJ1-1, with 9 bases matching TRBD1. The V gene end was trimmed by 2 bases and the J gene end by 6 bases; junction bases not matched to a gene: 7. The CDR3 consists of 15 residues. From germline, CDR1 is SGHTA and CDR2 FQGNSA.

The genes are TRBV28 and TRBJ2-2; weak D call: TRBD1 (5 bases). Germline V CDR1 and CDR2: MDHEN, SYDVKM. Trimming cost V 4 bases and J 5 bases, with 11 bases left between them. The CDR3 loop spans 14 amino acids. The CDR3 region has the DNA TGTGCCAGCAGTTCAGGGAAGATAACCGGGGAGCTGTTTTTT. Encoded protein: CASSSGKITGELFF.

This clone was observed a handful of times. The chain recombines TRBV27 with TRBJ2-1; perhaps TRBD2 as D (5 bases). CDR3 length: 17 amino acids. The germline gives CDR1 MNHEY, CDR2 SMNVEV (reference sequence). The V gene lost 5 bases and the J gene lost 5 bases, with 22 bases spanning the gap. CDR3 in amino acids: CASSATEPGWENNEQFF. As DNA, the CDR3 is TGTGCCAGCAGTGCCACAGAGCCTGGATGGGAGAACAATGAGCAGTTCTTC.

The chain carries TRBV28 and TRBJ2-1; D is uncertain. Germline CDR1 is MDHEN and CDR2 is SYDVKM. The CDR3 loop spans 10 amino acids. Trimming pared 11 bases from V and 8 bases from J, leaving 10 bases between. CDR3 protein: CAGLSHEQFF. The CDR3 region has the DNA TGTGCCGGGCTTAGCCATGAGCAGTTCTTC. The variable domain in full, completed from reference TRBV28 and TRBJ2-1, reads DVKVTQSSRYLVKRTGEKVFLECVQDMDHENMFWYRQDPGLGLRLIYFSYDVKMKEKGDIPEGYSVSREKKERFSLILESASTNQTSMYLCAGLSHEQFFGPGTRLTVL.

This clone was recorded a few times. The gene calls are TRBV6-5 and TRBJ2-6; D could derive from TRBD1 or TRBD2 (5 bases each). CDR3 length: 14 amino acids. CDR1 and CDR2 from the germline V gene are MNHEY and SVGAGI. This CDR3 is CDRSRESGANVLTF. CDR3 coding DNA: TGTGACAGGAGCCGGGAATCTGGGGCCAACGTCCTGACTTTC.

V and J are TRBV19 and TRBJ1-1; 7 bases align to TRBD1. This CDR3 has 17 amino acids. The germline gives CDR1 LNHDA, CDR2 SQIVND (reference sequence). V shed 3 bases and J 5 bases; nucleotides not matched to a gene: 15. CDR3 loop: CASSIRDSGSPGTEAFF. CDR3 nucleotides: TGTGCCAGTAGTATTAGGGACAGCGGGAGCCCCGGGACTGAAGCTTTCTTT.

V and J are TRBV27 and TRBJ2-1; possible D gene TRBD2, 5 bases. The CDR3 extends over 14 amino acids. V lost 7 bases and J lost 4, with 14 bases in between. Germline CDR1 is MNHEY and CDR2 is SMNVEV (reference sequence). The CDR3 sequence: CASIGLGGYNEQFF. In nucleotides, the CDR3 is TGTGCCAGCATAGGGCTAGGCGGGTACAATGAGCAGTTCTTC.